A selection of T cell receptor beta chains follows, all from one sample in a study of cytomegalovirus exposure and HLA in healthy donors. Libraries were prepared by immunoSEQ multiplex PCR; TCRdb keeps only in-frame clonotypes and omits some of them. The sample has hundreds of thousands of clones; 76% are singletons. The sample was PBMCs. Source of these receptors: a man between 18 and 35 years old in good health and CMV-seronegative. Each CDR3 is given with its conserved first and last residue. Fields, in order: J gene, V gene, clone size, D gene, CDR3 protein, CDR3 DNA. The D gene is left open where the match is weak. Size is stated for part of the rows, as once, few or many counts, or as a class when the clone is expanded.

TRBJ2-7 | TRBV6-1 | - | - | CASSGGTTYEQYF | TGTGCCAGCAGTGGGGGCACTACCTACGAGCAGTACTTC
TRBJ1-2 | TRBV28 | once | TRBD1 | CASSFLQGIGYGYTF | TGTGCCAGCAGTTTCCTACAGGGGATTGGGTATGGCTACACCTTC
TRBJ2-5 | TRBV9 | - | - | CASSVGLAIQETQYF | TGTGCCAGCAGCGTTGGTCTAGCAATACAAGAGACCCAGTACTTC
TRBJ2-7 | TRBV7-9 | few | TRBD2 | CASSLAGLAGGPYEQYF | TGTGCCAGCAGCTTAGCGGGACTAGCGGGAGGGCCCTACGAGCAGTACTTC
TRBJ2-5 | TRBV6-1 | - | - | CASRPPGQETQYF | TGTGCCAGCAGACCGCCGGGCCAAGAGACCCAGTACTTC
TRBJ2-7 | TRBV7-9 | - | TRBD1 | CASSLGGTGAEQYF | TGTGCCAGCAGCTTAGGAGGGACAGGGGCCGAGCAGTACTTC
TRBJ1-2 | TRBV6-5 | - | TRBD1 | CASSYGQGSNYGYTF | TGTGCCAGCAGTTACGGACAGGGGTCCAACTATGGCTACACCTTC
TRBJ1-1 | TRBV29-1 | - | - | CSVIWETAEAFF | TGCAGCGTTATCTGGGAGACTGCTGAAGCTTTCTTT
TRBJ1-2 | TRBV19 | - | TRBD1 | CASRDRDNGYTF | TGTGCCAGCCGGGACAGGGACAATGGCTACACCTTC
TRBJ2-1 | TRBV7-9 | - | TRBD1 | CASSLDRGGYNEQFF | TGTGCCAGCAGCCTAGACAGGGGGGGGTACAATGAGCAGTTCTTC
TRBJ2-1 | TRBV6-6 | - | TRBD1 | CASSGTVFNEQFF | TGTGCCAGCAGTGGGACAGTTTTCAATGAGCAGTTCTTC
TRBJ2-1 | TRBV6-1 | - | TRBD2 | CASRIAGVGGEQFF | TGTGCCAGCAGGATAGCGGGAGTGGGGGGTGAGCAGTTCTTC
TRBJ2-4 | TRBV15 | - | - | CATSRDSNIQYF | TGTGCCACCAGCAGAGATAGTAACATTCAGTACTTC
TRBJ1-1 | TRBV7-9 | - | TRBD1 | CASILQGGGTEAFF | TGTGCCAGCATCCTGCAGGGGGGTGGAACTGAAGCTTTCTTT
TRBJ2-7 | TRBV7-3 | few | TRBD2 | CASSLMASREGYEQYF | TGTGCCAGCAGCTTAATGGCTAGCCGGGAGGGCTACGAGCAGTACTTC
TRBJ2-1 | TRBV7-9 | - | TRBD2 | CASSASGSLYNEQFF | TGTGCCAGCAGCGCTAGCGGGTCGCTCTACAATGAGCAGTTCTTC
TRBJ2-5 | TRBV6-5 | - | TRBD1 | CASSYSRTGIETQYF | TGTGCCAGCAGTTACTCGCGGACAGGCATAGAGACCCAGTACTTC
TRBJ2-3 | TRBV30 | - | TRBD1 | CAWRPGQSTDTQYF | TGTGCCTGGAGGCCGGGACAGAGCACAGATACGCAGTATTTT
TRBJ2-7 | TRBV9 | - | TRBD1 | CASSGGQPYEQYF | TGTGCCAGCAGCGGGGGACAGCCCTACGAGCAGTACTTC
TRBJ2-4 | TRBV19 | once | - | CASSSDRGGSQYF | TGTGCCAGTAGTTCAGACAGGGGAGGGTCTCAGTACTTC
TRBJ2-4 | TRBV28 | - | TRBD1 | CASSPQGAIGKNIQYF | TGTGCCAGCAGTCCCCAGGGGGCGATTGGCAAAAACATTCAGTACTTC
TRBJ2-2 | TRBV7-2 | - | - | CASSLGGRGTGELFF | TGTGCCAGCAGCTTGGGGGGGCGCGGCACCGGGGAGCTGTTTTTT
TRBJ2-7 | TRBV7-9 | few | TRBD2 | CASSLALAGGSEQYF | TGTGCCAGCAGCTTAGCCCTAGCGGGAGGAAGCGAGCAGTACTTC
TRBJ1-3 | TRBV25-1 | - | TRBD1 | CASSPGTVSGNTIYF | TGTGCCAGCAGTCCGGGGACAGTCTCTGGAAACACCATATATTTT
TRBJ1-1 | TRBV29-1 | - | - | CSVNRDRTEAFF | TGCAGCGTTAACAGGGATCGGACTGAAGCTTTCTTT
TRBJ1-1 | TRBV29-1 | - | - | CSVESGRNTEAFF | TGCAGCGTTGAATCAGGCAGGAACACTGAAGCTTTCTTT
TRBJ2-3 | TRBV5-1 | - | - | CASSLVPGSTDTQYF | TGCGCCAGCAGCTTGGTTCCAGGTAGCACAGATACGCAGTATTTT
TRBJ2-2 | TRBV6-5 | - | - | CASSKGTQTGELFF | TGTGCCAGCAGCAAAGGGACACAAACCGGGGAGCTGTTTTTT
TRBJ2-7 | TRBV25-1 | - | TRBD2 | CASRAPGLASSSYEQYF | TGTGCCAGCAGAGCTCCGGGACTAGCGTCAAGCTCCTACGAGCAGTACTTC
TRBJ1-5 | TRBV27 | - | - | CASSEMTGSLPQHF | TGTGCCAGCAGCGAAATGACAGGCTCGTTGCCCCAGCATTTT
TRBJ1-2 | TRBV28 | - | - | CASSPTPSTGTYGYTF | TGTGCCAGCAGTCCCACCCCCTCGACGGGGACTTATGGCTACACCTTC
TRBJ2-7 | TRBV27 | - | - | CASSKRPDLSYEQYF | TGTGCCAGCAGTAAAAGACCAGACTTGTCCTACGAGCAGTACTTC
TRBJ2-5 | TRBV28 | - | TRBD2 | CASNSWGTSGSQETQYF | TGTGCCAGCAACTCCTGGGGGACTAGCGGGAGTCAAGAGACCCAGTACTTC
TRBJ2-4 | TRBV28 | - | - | CASRGHELAKNIQYF | TGTGCCAGCAGGGGACACGAACTAGCCAAAAACATTCAGTACTTC
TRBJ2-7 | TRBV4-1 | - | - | CASSQETGYEQYF | TGCGCCAGCAGCCAAGAAACGGGCTACGAGCAGTACTTC
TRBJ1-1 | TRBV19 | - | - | CASGEGAGTEAFF | TGTGCCAGTGGTGAAGGGGCTGGCACTGAAGCTTTCTTT
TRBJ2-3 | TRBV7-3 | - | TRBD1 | CASSLKGTGIDTQYF | TGTGCCAGCAGCTTAAAAGGGACAGGGATAGATACGCAGTATTTT
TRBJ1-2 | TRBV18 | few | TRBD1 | CASSPGTGLIGYTF | TGTGCCAGCTCACCAGGGACAGGGCTTATCGGCTACACCTTC
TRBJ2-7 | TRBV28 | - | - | CASRGPGLKGEQYF | TGTGCCAGCAGGGGTCCCGGCCTAAAGGGGGAGCAGTACTTC
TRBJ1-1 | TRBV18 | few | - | CASSPAGVRTEAFF | TGTGCCAGCTCACCGGCCGGGGTACGGACTGAAGCTTTCTTT
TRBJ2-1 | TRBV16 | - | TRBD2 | CASSQYSTSGEQFF | TGTGCCAGCAGCCAATACTCGACTAGCGGGGAGCAGTTCTTC
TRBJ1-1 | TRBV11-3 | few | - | CASSFRGGGTEAFF | TGTGCCAGCAGCTTTCGGGGAGGAGGCACTGAAGCTTTCTTT
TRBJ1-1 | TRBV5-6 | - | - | CASSLGGLLGNTEAFF | TGTGCCAGCAGCCTGGGGGGGCTACTTGGGAACACTGAAGCTTTCTTT